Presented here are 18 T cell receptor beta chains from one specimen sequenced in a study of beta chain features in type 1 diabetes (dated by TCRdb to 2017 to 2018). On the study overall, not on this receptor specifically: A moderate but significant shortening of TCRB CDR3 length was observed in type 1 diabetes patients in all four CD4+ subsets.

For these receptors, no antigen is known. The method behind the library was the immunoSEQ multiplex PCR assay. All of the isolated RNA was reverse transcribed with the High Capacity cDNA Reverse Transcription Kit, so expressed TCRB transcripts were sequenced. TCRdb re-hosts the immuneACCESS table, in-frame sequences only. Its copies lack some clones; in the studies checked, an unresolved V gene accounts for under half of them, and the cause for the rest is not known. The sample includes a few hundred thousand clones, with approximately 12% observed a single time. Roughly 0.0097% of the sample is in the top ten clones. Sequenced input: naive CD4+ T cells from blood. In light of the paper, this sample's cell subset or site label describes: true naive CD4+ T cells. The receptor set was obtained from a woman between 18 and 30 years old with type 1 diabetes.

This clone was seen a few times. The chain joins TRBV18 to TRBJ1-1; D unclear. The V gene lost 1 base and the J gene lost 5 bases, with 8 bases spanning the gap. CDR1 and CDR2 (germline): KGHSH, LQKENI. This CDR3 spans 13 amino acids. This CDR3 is CASSPRRETEAFF. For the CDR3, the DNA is TGTGCCAGCTCACCACGGAGGGAAACTGAAGCTTTCTTT.

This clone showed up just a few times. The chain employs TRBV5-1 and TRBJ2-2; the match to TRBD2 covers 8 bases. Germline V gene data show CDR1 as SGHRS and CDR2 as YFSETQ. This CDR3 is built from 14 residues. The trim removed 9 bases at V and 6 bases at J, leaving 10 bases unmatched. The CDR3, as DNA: TGCGCCACCTCAGCGGCGGGAGGACCCGGGGAGCTGTTTTTT. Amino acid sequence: CATSAAGGPGELFF.

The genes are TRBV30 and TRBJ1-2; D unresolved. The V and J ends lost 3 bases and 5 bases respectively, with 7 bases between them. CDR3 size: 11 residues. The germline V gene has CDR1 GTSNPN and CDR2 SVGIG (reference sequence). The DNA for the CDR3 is TGTGCCTGGAGATCAGTTTATGGCTACACCTTC. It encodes CAWRSVYGYTF.

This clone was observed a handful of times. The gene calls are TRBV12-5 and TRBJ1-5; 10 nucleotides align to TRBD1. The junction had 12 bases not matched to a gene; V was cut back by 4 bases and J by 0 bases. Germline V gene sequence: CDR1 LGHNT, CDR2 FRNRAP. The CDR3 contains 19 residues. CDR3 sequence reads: CASGSTRDRGSHSNQPQHF. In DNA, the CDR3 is TGTGCTAGTGGTTCCACCCGGGACAGGGGTTCTCATAGCAATCAGCCCCAGCATTTT. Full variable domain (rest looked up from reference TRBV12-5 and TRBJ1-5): DARVTQTPRHKVTEMGQEVTMRCQPILGHNTVFWYRQTMMQGLELLAYFRNRAPLDDSGMPKDRFSAEMPDATLATLKIQPSEPRDSAVYFCASGSTRDRGSHSNQPQHFGDGTRLSIL.

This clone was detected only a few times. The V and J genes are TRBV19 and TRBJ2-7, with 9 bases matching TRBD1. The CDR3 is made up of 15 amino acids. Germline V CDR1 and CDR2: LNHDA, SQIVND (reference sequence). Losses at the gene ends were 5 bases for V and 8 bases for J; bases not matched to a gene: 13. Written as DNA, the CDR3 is TGTGCCAGTAGTCCCGGACAGGGGCCCTGGTTGAAGCAGTACTTC. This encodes CASSPGQGPWLKQYF. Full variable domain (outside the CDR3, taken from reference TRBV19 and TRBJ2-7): DGGITQSPKYLFRKEGQNVTLSCEQNLNHDAMYWYRQDPGQGLRLIYYSQIVNDFQKGDIAEGYSVSREKKESFPLTVTSAQKNPTAFYLCASSPGQGPWLKQYFGPGTRLTVT.

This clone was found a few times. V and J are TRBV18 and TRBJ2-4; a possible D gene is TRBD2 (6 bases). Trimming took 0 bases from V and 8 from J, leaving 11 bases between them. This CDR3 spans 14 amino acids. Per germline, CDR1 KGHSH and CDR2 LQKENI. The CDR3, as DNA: TGTGCCAGCTCACCACCGGCTAGCGCGGACATTCAGTACTTC. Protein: CASSPPASADIQYF.

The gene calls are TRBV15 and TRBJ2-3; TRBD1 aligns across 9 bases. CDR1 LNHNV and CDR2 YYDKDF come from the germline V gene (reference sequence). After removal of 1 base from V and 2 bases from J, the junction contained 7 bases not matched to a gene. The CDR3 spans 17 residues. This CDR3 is CATSRAPTGGLTDTQYF. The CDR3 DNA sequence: TGTGCCACCAGCAGAGCTCCAACAGGGGGCCTCACAGATACGCAGTATTTT.

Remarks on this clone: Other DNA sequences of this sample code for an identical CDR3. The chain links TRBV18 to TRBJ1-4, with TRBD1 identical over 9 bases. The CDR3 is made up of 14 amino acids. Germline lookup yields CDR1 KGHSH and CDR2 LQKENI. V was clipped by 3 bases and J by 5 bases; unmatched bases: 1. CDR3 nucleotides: TGTGCCAGCTCACCCGGGACAGGGAATGAAAAACTGTTTTTT. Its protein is CASSPGTGNEKLFF. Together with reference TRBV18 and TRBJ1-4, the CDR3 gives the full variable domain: NAGVMQNPRHLVRRRGQEARLRCSPMKGHSHVYWYRQLPEEGLKFMVYLQKENIIDESGMPKERFSAEFPKEGPSILRIQQVVRGDSAAYFCASSPGTGNEKLFFGSGTQLSVL.

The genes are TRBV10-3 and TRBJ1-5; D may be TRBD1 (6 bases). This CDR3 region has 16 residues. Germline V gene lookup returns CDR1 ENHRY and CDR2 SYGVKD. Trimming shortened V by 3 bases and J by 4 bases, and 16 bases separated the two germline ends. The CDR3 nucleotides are TGTGCCATCAGTGACTCGGCAGGGGATTGGAATCAGCCCCAGCATTTT. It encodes CAISDSAGDWNQPQHF.

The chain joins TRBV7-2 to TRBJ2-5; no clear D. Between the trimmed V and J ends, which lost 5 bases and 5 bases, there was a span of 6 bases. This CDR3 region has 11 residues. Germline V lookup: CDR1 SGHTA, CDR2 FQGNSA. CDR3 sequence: CASSARETQYF. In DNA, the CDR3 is TGTGCCAGCAGCGCGCGGGAGACCCAGTACTTC.

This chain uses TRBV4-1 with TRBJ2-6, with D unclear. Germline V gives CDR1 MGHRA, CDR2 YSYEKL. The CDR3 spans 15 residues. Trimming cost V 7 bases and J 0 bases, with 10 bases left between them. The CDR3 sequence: CASNPTPSGANVLTF. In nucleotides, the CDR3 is TGCGCCAGCAACCCGACACCCTCTGGGGCCAACGTCCTGACTTTC.

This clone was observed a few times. The CDR3 protein is CASSQGGVGTHNEQFF. CDR3 nucleotides: TGTGCCAGCAGCCAGGGCGGGGTCGGGACTCACAATGAGCAGTTCTTC. This chain uses TRBV4-2 with TRBJ2-1, with D perhaps matching TRBD2 (6 bases). Looked up from germline, CDR1 is LGHNA and CDR2 is YNFKEQ. This CDR3 is 16 amino acids long. Trimming pared 3 bases from V and 5 bases from J, leaving 17 bases between.

In DNA form, the CDR3 reads TGTGCCTGGACCCACTGGCTAGCGTTTGGTGCAGATACGCAGTATTTT. Protein: CAWTHWLAFGADTQYF. The chain links TRBV30 to TRBJ2-3; tentatively, D is TRBD2 (6 bases). Germline V gene data show CDR1 as GTSNPN and CDR2 as SVGIG (reference sequence). This CDR3 contains 16 residues. Trimming stripped 4 bases from V and 4 bases from J, with 21 bases between.

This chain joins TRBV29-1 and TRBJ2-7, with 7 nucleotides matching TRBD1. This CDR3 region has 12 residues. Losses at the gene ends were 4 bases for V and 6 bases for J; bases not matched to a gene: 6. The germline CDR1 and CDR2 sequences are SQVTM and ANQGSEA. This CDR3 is CSVATGAFEQYF. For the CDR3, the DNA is TGCAGCGTTGCCACAGGGGCGTTCGAGCAGTACTTC.

The chain's CDR3 is CASSLAPPLGANVLTF. The DNA for the CDR3 is TGCGCCAGCAGCTTGGCTCCCCCTCTGGGGGCCAACGTCCTGACTTTC. The chain combines TRBV5-1 with TRBJ2-6; D unclear. Germline V gives CDR1 SGHRS, CDR2 YFSETQ. The V and J ends lost 0 bases and 4 bases respectively, with 11 bases between them. There are 16 residues in the CDR3.

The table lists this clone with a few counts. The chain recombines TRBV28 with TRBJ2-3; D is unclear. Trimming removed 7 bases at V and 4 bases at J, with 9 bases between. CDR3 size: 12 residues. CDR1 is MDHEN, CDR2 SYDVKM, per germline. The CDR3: CASKPFADTQYF. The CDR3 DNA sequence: TGTGCCAGCAAGCCGTTCGCAGATACGCAGTATTTT.

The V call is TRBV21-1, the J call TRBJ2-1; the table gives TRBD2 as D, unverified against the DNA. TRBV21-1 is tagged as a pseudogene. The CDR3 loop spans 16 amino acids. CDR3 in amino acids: CASSRGLAGSYNEQFF. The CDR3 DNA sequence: TGTGCCAGCAGCCGCGGACTAGCGGGGTCCTACAATGAGCAGTTCTTC.

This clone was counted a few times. CDR3 in DNA: TGCGCCAGCAGTGGAGTACCCGATAATACGCAGTATTTT. It codes for CASSGVPDNTQYF. V gene TRBV5-1 combines with J gene TRBJ2-3; unclear D gene. Trimming took 5 bases from V and 7 from J, leaving 14 bases between them. Germline V gene lookup returns CDR1 SGHRS and CDR2 YFSETQ. This CDR3 contains 13 residues. Together with reference TRBV5-1 and TRBJ2-3, the CDR3 gives the full variable domain: KAGVTQTPRYLIKTRGQQVTLSCSPISGHRSVSWYQQTPGQGLQFLFEYFSETQRNKGNFPGRFSGRQFSNSRSEMNVSTLELGDSALYLCASSGVPDNTQYFGPGTRLTVL.